Given below is one T cell receptor beta chain in context. The cohort comprised adults aged roughly 18 to 90 years residing in under 30 US areas. Recovery meant two consecutive negative NP/OP PCR tests, professional clearance, or resolved symptoms. Germline CDR1 and CDR2: SGHRS and YFSETQ. Trimming left V 5 bases short and J 0 bases short, with 11 bases between. The CDR3 is made up of 14 amino acids. The data are from a study of blood T cell repertoires in COVID-19. Turning to the study itself: From T cells, B-cell-depleted T cells, or PBMCs came the material, which was cDNA or gDNA.

Under the authors' procedure: By means of reference gene primer amplification, nucleated cell counts were estimated. The method was immunoSEQ multiplex PCR; TCRdb's version includes in-frame clones alone and lacks a portion of them. The V and J calls and clone size come from that table; D and trimming were worked out from the DNA. The data hold approximately 280,000 clones, with 87% observed a single time. The sequence was obtained from a woman in her 40s who had recovered from COVID-19. V and J are TRBV5-1 and TRBJ1-1; D unclear. The sequenced material came from PBMCs or T cells enriched from blood (not recorded which). In nucleotides, the CDR3 is TGCGCCAGCAGTTTGAGCGTTATGAACACTGAAGCTTTCTTT. Amino acid sequence: CASSLSVMNTEAFF.